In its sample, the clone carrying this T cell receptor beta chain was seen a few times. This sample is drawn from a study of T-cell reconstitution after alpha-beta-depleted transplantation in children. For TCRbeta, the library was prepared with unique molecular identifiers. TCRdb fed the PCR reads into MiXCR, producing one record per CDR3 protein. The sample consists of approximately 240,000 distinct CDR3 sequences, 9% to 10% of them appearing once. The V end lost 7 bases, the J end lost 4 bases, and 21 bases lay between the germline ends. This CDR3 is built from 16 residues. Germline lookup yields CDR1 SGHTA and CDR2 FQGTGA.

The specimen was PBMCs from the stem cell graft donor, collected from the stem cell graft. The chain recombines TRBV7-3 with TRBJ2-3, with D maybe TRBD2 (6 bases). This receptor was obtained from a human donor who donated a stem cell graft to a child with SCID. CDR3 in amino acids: CASNLGRLLRPDTQYF. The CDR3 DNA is TGTGCCAGCAATCTAGGGAGGTTATTGCGACCAGATACGCAGTATTTT.